This entry lists 12 T cell receptor beta chains sequenced from one sample in a study of shared clonotypes between healthy human individuals. The assay was immunoSEQ multiplex PCR, and TCRdb's table has in-frame clones only and misses some. The table includes 800,000 to 1,200,000 clones, around 78% detected once. Material: memory CD4+ T cells from PBMCs. Subset meaning: CD45RA-negative fraction. The receptors shown here come from a young man in good health. Some clones in this sample may be carry-over from other donors' samples.

This clone was seen a single time. The rearrangement uses TRBV19 and TRBJ2-1; TRBD2 aligns across 8 bases. This CDR3 has 15 residues. The germline gives CDR1 LNHDA, CDR2 SQIVND (reference sequence). V lost 5 bases and J lost 6; bases outside the gene matches: 9. For the CDR3, the DNA is TGTGCCAGTAGTCCTCCGGGTCTAGCGGGCAATGAGCAGTTCTTC. This sequence encodes CASSPPGLAGNEQFF.

In this sample, this clone turned up once. J is TRBJ1-2 and V is TRBV5-1; D unresolved. Germline V gives CDR1 SGHRS, CDR2 YFSETQ. The CDR3 loop spans 13 amino acids. V dropped 3 bases and J dropped 5 bases, with 11 bases sitting between them. The CDR3 loop is CASSSTPAYGYTF. The DNA for the CDR3 is TGCGCCAGCAGCTCAACACCAGCTTATGGCTACACCTTC.

The chain couples TRBV9 to TRBJ1-1, with D perhaps TRBD1 (6 bases). CDR3 length equals 16 residues. Germline CDR1 is SGDLS and CDR2 is YYNGEE. V lost 5 bases to trimming and J lost 1 base, with 18 bases between them. CDR3 residues: CASSEEAGVGNTEAFF. The CDR3 nucleotides read TGTGCCAGCAGTGAAGAAGCAGGGGTAGGGAACACTGAAGCTTTCTTT.

This clone was seen only a few times. The CDR3 coding sequence is TGTGCCAGCAGTGCGAGGCCTAGCTCGGGCTACGAGCAGTACTTC. This codes for CASSARPSSGYEQYF. The chain carries TRBV27 and TRBJ2-7, with D possibly TRBD2 on 5 matching bases. Looked up from germline, CDR1 is MNHEY and CDR2 is SMNVEV (reference sequence). This CDR3 is built from 15 residues. The V gene lost 5 bases and the J gene lost 3 bases, with 17 bases spanning the gap.

The rearrangement uses TRBV9 and TRBJ1-4, with D maybe TRBD1 (5 bases). CDR1 SGDLS and CDR2 YYNGEE come from the germline V gene. V dropped 4 bases and J dropped 7 bases, with 17 bases sitting between them. The CDR3 loop spans 15 amino acids. Written as DNA, the CDR3 is TGTGCCAGCAGCACCGGACCTAACCAGGGTGAAAAACTGTTTTTT. This translates into CASSTGPNQGEKLFF. Full variable domain (remainder filled in from reference TRBV9 and TRBJ1-4): DSGVTQTPKHLITATGQRVTLRCSPRSGDLSVYWYQQSLDQGLQFLIQYYNGEERAKGNILERFSAQQFPDLHSELNLSSLELGDSALYFCASSTGPNQGEKLFFGSGTQLSVL.

The CDR3 reads CASSIGGQGTEAFF. The CDR3 bases are TGTGCCAGTAGTATAGGGGGCCAGGGCACTGAAGCTTTCTTT. The chain employs TRBV19 and TRBJ1-1; possible D gene TRBD1, 5 bases. CDR3 size: 14 residues. Looked up from germline, CDR1 is LNHDA and CDR2 is SQIVND (reference sequence). The germline V and J ends were trimmed by 1 base and 4 bases, with 10 bases remaining between them.

The chain recombines TRBV4-1 with TRBJ1-2, with a tentative D call TRBD1 (6 bases). Per germline, CDR1 MGHRA and CDR2 YSYEKL. V was trimmed by 0 bases and J by 4 bases, leaving 12 bases between them. CDR3 length: 15 residues. DNA of the CDR3: TGCGCCAGCAGCCAAGAGGGGGCCACTCCCTATGGCTACACCTTC. Translating it yields CASSQEGATPYGYTF.

V and J are TRBV5-4 and TRBJ2-7, with 8 bases fitting TRBD2. In germline, CDR1 is SGHNT, CDR2 YYREEE (reference sequence). J gave up 6 bases and V 4 bases, and 12 bases lay outside the gene matches. This CDR3 comprises 15 residues. The CDR3 loop reads CASSPGGANPTEQYF. The CDR3 region has the DNA TGTGCCAGCAGCCCCGGGGGGGCTAACCCTACCGAGCAGTACTTC. The full variable domain, its missing parts supplied by reference TRBV5-4 and TRBJ2-7, is ETGVTQSPTHLIKTRGQQVTLRCSSQSGHNTVSWYQQALGQGPQFIFQYYREEENGRGNFPPRFSGLQFPNYSSELNVNALELDDSALYLCASSPGGANPTEQYFGPGTRLTVT.

The gene calls are TRBV7-9 and TRBJ1-2; D is possibly TRBD1 (5 bases). There are 15 residues in the CDR3. Trimming pared 7 bases from V and 6 bases from J, leaving 21 bases between. Germline values: CDR1 SEHNR, CDR2 FQNEAQ (reference sequence). The CDR3 sequence is CASIKGQGEGHGYTF. CDR3 bases: TGTGCCAGCATAAAGGGGCAGGGAGAAGGGCATGGCTACACCTTC.

The chain combines TRBV30 with TRBJ1-2; possibly TRBD1 for D (6 bases). The CDR3 totals 13 residues. The germline V and J ends were trimmed by 0 bases and 7 bases, with 12 bases remaining between them. Looked up from germline, CDR1 is GTSNPN and CDR2 is SVGIG (reference sequence). DNA for the CDR3: TGTGCCTGGAGTGTACAGGGCCCGGGTGGCTACACCTTC. Amino acid sequence: CAWSVQGPGGYTF.

V and J are TRBV4-3 and TRBJ1-6; 9 bases are a match to TRBD1. Germline CDR1 is LGHNA and CDR2 is YSLEER. V shed 1 base, J shed 5 bases, and the junction held 0 bases outside the gene matches. The CDR3 totals 15 residues. In nucleotides, the CDR3 is TGCGCCAGCAGCCAAGGGGACAGGGATAATTCACCCCTCCACTTT. Amino acids: CASSQGDRDNSPLHF.

With respect to this clone: Other DNA sequences in this specimen translate into the identical CDR3. V gene TRBV28 combines with J gene TRBJ1-1, with 8 bases aligning to TRBD1. The germline V gene has CDR1 MDHEN and CDR2 SYDVKM. The CDR3 consists of 12 residues. V trimming: 3 bases; J trimming: 12 bases; junction bases outside the gene matches: 6. The CDR3 sequence is CASSFQGARTFF. The CDR3 nucleotides are TGTGCCAGCAGTTTCCAGGGGGCGCGCACTTTCTTT. The full variable domain, rest sourced from reference TRBV28 and TRBJ1-1, is DVKVTQSSRYLVKRTGEKVFLECVQDMDHENMFWYRQDPGLGLRLIYFSYDVKMKEKGDIPEGYSVSREKKERFSLILESASTNQTSMYLCASSFQGARTFFGQGTRLTVV.